This T cell receptor beta chain was captured in a study of T-cell memory formation after mild COVID-19. Looking at the study overall: Largely donor-specific sequence clusters came from two donors.

Trimming removed 5 bases from V and 6 bases from J, with 17 bases in between. Germline V gene sequence: CDR1 SGHDT, CDR2 YYEEEE. This CDR3 region has 14 residues. This clonotype was seen repeatedly, ten times or more. From the 5' RACE reads, TCRdb called clonotypes with MiXCR, one entry per CDR3 protein. The data hold fewer than 600,000 distinct CDR3 sequences, with roughly 20% observed a single time. The V call is TRBV5-6, the J call TRBJ1-2; D unclear. The sequence derives from an adult woman who had mild COVID-19 (a few samples of this study predate the infection). Cell type and time point are not known. Sequenced material: PBMCs or a T cell subset sorted from them (not recorded which). The CDR3 region is CASRRQPGVDGYTF. In nucleotides, the CDR3 is TGTGCCAGCAGGCGGCAACCGGGAGTCGATGGCTACACCTTC. The whole variable domain, filled in from reference TRBV5-6 and TRBJ1-2, reads DAGVTQSPTHLIKTRGQQVTLRCSPKSGHDTVSWYQQALGQGPQFIFQYYEEEERQRGNFPDRFSGHQFPNYSSELNVNALLLGDSALYLCASRRQPGVDGYTFGSGTRLTVV.